A selection of T cell receptor beta chains follows, all from one sample in a study of T cell repertoires in cytomegalovirus infection. Each CDR3 protein gets one entry after TCRdb re-called the reads with MiXCR. Of 250,000 or so distinct CDR3 sequences listed, more than 15% are singletons. Sequenced: CD8+ T cells from PBMCs. Receptors were obtained from a human donor in good health (CMV status not recorded). Some clones in this sample may be carry-over from other donors' samples. Both conserved end residues are part of each CDR3. The order of the fields is D gene, clone size, V gene, J gene, CDR3 DNA, CDR3 protein. A D gene is named only where the DNA matches it firmly. Rows may omit the clone size; those that give it use once, few, many or a size class.

D: TRBD1
size: many
V: TRBV7-8
J: TRBJ2-4
DNA: TGTGCCAGCAGCACCCCGTGGGACAGGGAGGCCAAAAACATTCAGTACTTC
CDR3: CASSTPWDREAKNIQYF

D: -
size: many
V: TRBV6-1
J: TRBJ1-6
DNA: TGTGCCAGCAGTGAATTGGGGTGGGTCACCTCGAGCTCCTATAATTCACCCCTCCACTTT
CDR3: CASSELGWVTSSSYNSPLHF

D: -
size: many
V: TRBV7-2
J: TRBJ1-2
DNA: TGTGCCAGCAGCTTAGCGGGATATGGCTACACCTTC
CDR3: CASSLAGYGYTF

D: -
size: -
V: TRBV12-5
J: TRBJ2-7
DNA: TGTGCTAGTGGTTTCGGCCAGGAGCAGTACTTC
CDR3: CASGFGQEQYF

D: TRBD1
size: many
V: TRBV13
J: TRBJ2-7
DNA: TGTGCCAGCAGCTCGGGACAGGGGAACGAGCAGTACTTC
CDR3: CASSSGQGNEQYF

D: -
size: many
V: TRBV28
J: TRBJ1-3
DNA: TGTGCCAGCAGTTTAAGCTTCGGGGGAAACACCATATATTTT
CDR3: CASSLSFGGNTIYF

D: -
size: -
V: TRBV5-8
J: TRBJ1-5
DNA: TGTGCCAGCAGCGAATTCGACAGAGGCAACAATCAGCCCCAGCATTTT
CDR3: CASSEFDRGNNQPQHF

D: TRBD2
size: few
V: TRBV9
J: TRBJ2-1
DNA: TGTGCCAGCAGCAGCACTAGCGGGGCTACCTACAATGAGCAGTTCTTC
CDR3: CASSSTSGATYNEQFF

D: -
size: few
V: TRBV12-3/TRBV12-4
J: TRBJ2-1
DNA: TGTGCCAGCCTCGGAGGCGGCCGGAATGAGCAGTTCTTC
CDR3: CASLGGGRNEQFF

D: -
size: few
V: TRBV15
J: TRBJ2-3
DNA: TGTGCCACCAGCATGGGTAGGGACCGGACAGATACGCAGTATTTT
CDR3: CATSMGRDRTDTQYF

D: TRBD1
size: few
V: TRBV5-1
J: TRBJ2-3
DNA: TGCGCCAGCAGCCCTCTTGTTTTTACGGACAGGAGCACAGATACGCAGTATTTT
CDR3: CASSPLVFTDRSTDTQYF

D: -
size: -
V: TRBV7-6
J: TRBJ2-1
DNA: TGTGCCAGCAGCTTAGAGGGACGGAACTACAATGAGCAGTTCTTC
CDR3: CASSLEGRNYNEQFF

D: TRBD2
size: -
V: TRBV4-2
J: TRBJ2-1
DNA: TGTGCCAGCAGCCAAGATGGGGCGCTAGCGGGGGTGCTAAGCTCCTACAATGAGCAGTTCTTC
CDR3: CASSQDGALAGVLSSYNEQFF

D: -
size: few
V: TRBV12-5
J: TRBJ2-5
DNA: TGTGCTAGTGGTTTGGTAACCTATAATCAAGAGACCCAGTACTTC
CDR3: CASGLVTYNQETQYF

D: -
size: -
V: TRBV15
J: TRBJ2-7
DNA: TGTGCCACCACATCTAAATTGACACCAGCCGAGCAGTACTTC
CDR3: CATTSKLTPAEQYF

D: -
size: -
V: TRBV7-9
J: TRBJ2-2
DNA: TGTGCCAGCAGGCCCGGGATAACGGGCGGGGAGCTGTTTTTT
CDR3: CASRPGITGGELFF

D: TRBD1
size: few
V: TRBV19
J: TRBJ2-7
DNA: TGTGCCACCTCCGGGACAGGGTATACCTACGAGCAGTACTTC
CDR3: CATSGTGYTYEQYF

D: -
size: few
V: TRBV13
J: TRBJ2-3
DNA: TGTGCCAGCAGCTCGAGGACTAGCACAGATACGCAGTATTTT
CDR3: CASSSRTSTDTQYF

D: TRBD1
size: few
V: TRBV6-2/TRBV6-3
J: TRBJ1-1
DNA: TGTGCCAGCATCGTGACAGGGAGCACTGAAGCTTTCTTT
CDR3: CASIVTGSTEAFF

D: -
size: few
V: TRBV27
J: TRBJ2-7
DNA: TGTGCCAGTTCGGGGGGGACAGGGCGCGAGCAGTACTTC
CDR3: CASSGGTGREQYF

D: -
size: -
V: TRBV19
J: TRBJ1-1
DNA: TGTGCCAGTGGGCAACCGGGGACGTGGAACACTGAAGCTTTCTTT
CDR3: CASGQPGTWNTEAFF

D: TRBD1
size: -
V: TRBV11-1
J: TRBJ2-2
DNA: TGTGCCGGCAGCTACCTTTTAGGACAGGGACACACCGGGGAGCTGTTTTTT
CDR3: CAGSYLLGQGHTGELFF

D: TRBD2
size: many
V: TRBV7-2
J: TRBJ2-3
DNA: TGTGCCAGCAGCCTCAACGTGAGACTAGCGGGGGGGCTCACAGATACGCAGTATTTT
CDR3: CASSLNVRLAGGLTDTQYF

D: TRBD1
size: many
V: TRBV19
J: TRBJ1-1
DNA: TGTGCCAGTAGAAACAAAGACAGGGCCACAGAGGAAGCTTTCTTT
CDR3: CASRNKDRATEEAFF

D: TRBD1
size: many
V: TRBV6-2/TRBV6-3
J: TRBJ2-1
DNA: TGTGCCAGCAGTTCCGGGACAGGGGGCTACAATGAGCAGTTCTTC
CDR3: CASSSGTGGYNEQFF

D: -
size: many
V: TRBV7-6
J: TRBJ2-1
DNA: TGTGCCAGCAGCTTGGAAAGCGACAATGAGCAGTTCTTC
CDR3: CASSLESDNEQFF

D: -
size: -
V: TRBV28
J: TRBJ1-1
DNA: TGTGCCAGCAGTTTCGGCTTTGACACTGAAGCTTTCTTT
CDR3: CASSFGFDTEAFF

D: -
size: -
V: TRBV11-3
J: TRBJ2-1
DNA: TGTGCCAGCAGCCTGGGTCCGTTTGGCGTGGGATCCTACAATGAGCAGTTCTTC
CDR3: CASSLGPFGVGSYNEQFF

D: -
size: many
V: TRBV7-6
J: TRBJ2-1
DNA: TGTGCCAGCAGCTTAGGTCCACCAGGGCCCTACAATGAGCAGTTCTTC
CDR3: CASSLGPPGPYNEQFF

D: -
size: -
V: TRBV4-1
J: TRBJ1-1
DNA: TGCGCCAGCAGCCAAGGGACACCGGGCACTGAAGCTTTCTTT
CDR3: CASSQGTPGTEAFF

D: -
size: many
V: TRBV7-8
J: TRBJ1-1
DNA: TGTGCCAGCAGCGACTCCGGTGGGGCTTTGGGAGCTTTCTTT
CDR3: CASSDSGGALGAFF

D: -
size: -
V: TRBV4-1
J: TRBJ1-1
DNA: TGCGCCAGCAGCCAAGAAGTTCAACGGACGAACACTGAAGCTTTCTTT
CDR3: CASSQEVQRTNTEAFF

D: TRBD1
size: many
V: TRBV6-1
J: TRBJ2-3
DNA: TGTGCCAGCAGTGGAGGACAGGGGTATTGGTTGGATACGCAGTATTTT
CDR3: CASSGGQGYWLDTQYF

D: TRBD1
size: -
V: TRBV20-1
J: TRBJ1-1
DNA: TGCAGTGCTGGGGAGGGACAGGGGGCTTCGGAAGCTTTCTTT
CDR3: CSAGEGQGASEAFF

D: -
size: few
V: TRBV5-5
J: TRBJ2-5
DNA: TGTGCCAGCAGCTTGTCCCCTTCGGAGACCCAGTACTTC
CDR3: CASSLSPSETQYF

D: TRBD1
size: -
V: TRBV29-1
J: TRBJ2-7
DNA: TGCAGCGTTGAAGTCCCCGGGACAGCTAACTACGAGCAGTACTTC
CDR3: CSVEVPGTANYEQYF

D: -
size: many
V: TRBV6-1
J: TRBJ1-1
DNA: TGTGCCAGCAGTGTCTTCGGATCGAACACTGAAGCTTTCTTT
CDR3: CASSVFGSNTEAFF

D: -
size: many
V: TRBV12-3/TRBV12-4
J: TRBJ1-1
DNA: TGTGCCAGCAGGGAGGGAGGGACCACTGAAGCTTTCTTT
CDR3: CASREGGTTEAFF

D: TRBD1
size: -
V: TRBV28
J: TRBJ1-3
DNA: TGTGCCAGCAGAGGCGGGACAGCAAAAAACACCATATATTTT
CDR3: CASRGGTAKNTIYF

D: -
size: -
V: TRBV7-8
J: TRBJ1-1
DNA: TGTGCCAGCAGCTCAGCCAGGCTTGCTAGTGAAGCTTTCTTT
CDR3: CASSSARLASEAFF

D: -
size: -
V: TRBV29-1
J: TRBJ2-3
DNA: TGCAGCGTTGAAGGGTTAGGGAGAGCCACAGATACGCAGTATTTT
CDR3: CSVEGLGRATDTQYF

D: TRBD2
size: many
V: TRBV19
J: TRBJ2-5
DNA: TGTGCCAGTAGTACCGGGGGGTATGCAACGGAGACCCAGTACTTC
CDR3: CASSTGGYATETQYF

D: TRBD1
size: -
V: TRBV2
J: TRBJ2-1
DNA: TGTGCCACCGCTAACCGGGACAGGGGTTCGAATGAGCAGTTCTTC
CDR3: CATANRDRGSNEQFF

D: TRBD2
size: -
V: TRBV6-5
J: TRBJ2-1
DNA: TGTGCCAGCTCGGGGGGGTACTCCTACAATGAGCAGTTCTTC
CDR3: CASSGGYSYNEQFF

D: -
size: many
V: TRBV7-2
J: TRBJ2-7
DNA: TGTGCCAGCAGCTTATTAGGCACCGCCGTCCGAGAGCAGTACTTC
CDR3: CASSLLGTAVREQYF

D: TRBD1
size: many
V: TRBV4-1
J: TRBJ1-6
DNA: TGCGCCAGCAGCCAAGAGGGGGACAGGAATTCACCCCTCCACTTT
CDR3: CASSQEGDRNSPLHF

D: -
size: -
V: TRBV7-2
J: TRBJ2-5
DNA: TGTGCCAGCAGCTTGAAGGGGGGGGGAGAGACCCAGTACTTC
CDR3: CASSLKGGGETQYF

D: TRBD2
size: -
V: TRBV15
J: TRBJ2-7
DNA: TGTGCCACCAGCACGAAATTCAGCGGGGGAGACTCCTACGAGCAGTACTTC
CDR3: CATSTKFSGGDSYEQYF

D: TRBD1
size: few
V: TRBV28
J: TRBJ1-6
DNA: TGTGCCAGCAGTTTTGTGGACAGGGCCTATAATTCACCCCTCCACTTT
CDR3: CASSFVDRAYNSPLHF

D: TRBD1
size: few
V: TRBV19
J: TRBJ2-4
DNA: TGTGCCAGTAGTATAGCTCGGGACAGGGGGTATGCAAACATTCAGTACTTC
CDR3: CASSIARDRGYANIQYF